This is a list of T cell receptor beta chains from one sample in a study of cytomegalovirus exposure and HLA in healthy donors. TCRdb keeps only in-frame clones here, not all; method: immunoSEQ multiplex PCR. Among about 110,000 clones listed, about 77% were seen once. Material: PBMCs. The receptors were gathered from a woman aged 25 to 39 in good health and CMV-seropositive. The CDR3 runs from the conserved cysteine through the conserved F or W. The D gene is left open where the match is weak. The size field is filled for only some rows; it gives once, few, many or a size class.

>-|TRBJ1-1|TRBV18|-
TGTGCCAGCTCACAGACAGAAGGTAGCACTGAAGCTTTCTTT
CASSQTEGSTEAFF
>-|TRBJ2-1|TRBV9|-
TGTGCCAGCAGCGTAGGCGAGAATGAGCAGTTCTTC
CASSVGENEQFF
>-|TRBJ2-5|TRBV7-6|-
TGTGCCAGCAGCGGCTCGGAGGGCGAGACCCAGTACTTC
CASSGSEGETQYF
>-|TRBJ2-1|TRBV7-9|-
TGTGCCAGCAGCTTAGGAGTTGCAGGCCCCTACAATGAGCAGTTCTTC
CASSLGVAGPYNEQFF
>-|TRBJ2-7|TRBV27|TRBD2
TGTGCCAGCAGCTACGGGACTAGCGGACTCTACGAGCAGTACTTC
CASSYGTSGLYEQYF
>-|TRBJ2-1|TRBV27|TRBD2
TGTGCCAGCACCCCAGGCACTAGCGGGTACAATGAGCAGTTCTTC
CASTPGTSGYNEQFF
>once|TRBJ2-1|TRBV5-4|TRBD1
TGTGCCAGCAGCCGGGACAGGGGGGGAGACAATGAGCAGTTCTTC
CASSRDRGGDNEQFF
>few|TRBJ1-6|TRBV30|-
TGTGCCTGGAGTGGTTGGGGCGGAAACTCACCCCTCCACTTT
CAWSGWGGNSPLHF
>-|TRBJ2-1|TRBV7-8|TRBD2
TGTGCCAGCAGCTTAGCCCCTGAGGCTAGCGGGGGCGCCGGGCAGTTCTTC
CASSLAPEASGGAGQFF
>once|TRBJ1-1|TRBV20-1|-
TGCAGTGCGGCGAACACTGAAGCTTTCTTT
CSAANTEAFF
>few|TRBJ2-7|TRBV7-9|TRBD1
TGTGCCAGCGGTGAATACAGGGGATCAGATTTAGGGCAGTACTTC
CASGEYRGSDLGQYF
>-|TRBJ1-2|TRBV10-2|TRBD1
TGCGCCAGCGCCGACCCAGGGGGCGTCGGCTACACCTTC
CASADPGGVGYTF
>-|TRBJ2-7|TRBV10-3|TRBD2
TGTGCCATCAGTGATTTTGGTAGCGGGAGTTCCTACGAGCAGTACTTC
CAISDFGSGSSYEQYF
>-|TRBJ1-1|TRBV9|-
TGTGCCAGCAGCCCCGAAGGGAGGGCAACTGAAGCTTTCTTT
CASSPEGRATEAFF
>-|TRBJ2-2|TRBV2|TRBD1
TGTGCCAGCAGACAGGGGTACACCGGGGAGCTGTTTTTT
CASRQGYTGELFF
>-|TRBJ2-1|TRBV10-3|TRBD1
TGTGCCATCAGTGGGGGAGGCGGGACAGGGACCAATGAGCAGTTCTTC
CAISGGGGTGTNEQFF
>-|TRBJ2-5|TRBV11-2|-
TGTGCCAGCAGCTTAGATCAGAGCCGCGGAGAGACCCAGTACTTC
CASSLDQSRGETQYF
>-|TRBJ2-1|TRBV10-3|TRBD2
TGTGCCATCATGAGGACTAGCGGGACTATCTTCAATGAGCAGTTCTTC
CAIMRTSGTIFNEQFF
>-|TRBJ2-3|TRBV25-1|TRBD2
TGTGCCAGCACCGGCGGGGGGAGTCGGACAGATACGCAGTATTTT
CASTGGGSRTDTQYF
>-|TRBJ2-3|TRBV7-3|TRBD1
TGTGCCAGCAGCTCGACAGGGAAAGACACAGATACGCAGTATTTT
CASSSTGKDTDTQYF
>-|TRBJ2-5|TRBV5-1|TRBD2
TGCGCCAGCAGCTTACGGCGACTAGCGGGGGCCTTACAAGAGACCCAGTACTTC
CASSLRRLAGALQETQYF
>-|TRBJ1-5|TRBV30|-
TGTGCCTGGAGTGTAGGGGTGTTTCAGCCCCAGCATTTT
CAWSVGVFQPQHF
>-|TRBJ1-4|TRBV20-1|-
TGCAGTGCTACGCAGGGGATGGAGTTTTTT
CSATQGMEFF
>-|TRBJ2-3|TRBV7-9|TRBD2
TGTGCCAGCAGCTCTTGGACTAGCGGGGGGTGGACAGATACGCAGTATTTT
CASSSWTSGGWTDTQYF
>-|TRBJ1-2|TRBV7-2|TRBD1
TGTGCCAGCAGCTCTGGACAGGGGGCAAGAGAAGGCTACACCTTC
CASSSGQGAREGYTF
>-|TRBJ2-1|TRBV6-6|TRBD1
TGTGCCAGCAGTTACTGGGCAGGGGGCTCGGGTAGGCAGTTCTTC
CASSYWAGGSGRQFF
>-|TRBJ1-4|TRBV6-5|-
TGTGCCAGCAGAGAGGGGGTGACTAATGAAAAACTGTTTTTT
CASREGVTNEKLFF
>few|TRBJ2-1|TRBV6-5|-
TGTGCCAGCAGTATAGACTGGAGCTCCTACAATGAGCAGTTCTTC
CASSIDWSSYNEQFF
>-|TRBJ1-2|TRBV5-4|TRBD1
TGTGCCAGCAGCTTGGGGGGGACAGGGCCTGGCTACACCTTC
CASSLGGTGPGYTF
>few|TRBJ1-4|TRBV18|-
TGTGCCAGCTCACCTGTGGTGGCGGCAACTAATGAAAAACTGTTTTTT
CASSPVVAATNEKLFF
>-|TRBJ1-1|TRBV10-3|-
TGTGCCATCCAAGACCAACAGACTGAAGCTTTCTTT
CAIQDQQTEAFF
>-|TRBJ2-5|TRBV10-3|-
TGTGCCATCAGTGATGGGATAGTGGGGGCCGGGGAGACCCAGTACTTC
CAISDGIVGAGETQYF
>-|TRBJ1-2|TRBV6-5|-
TGTGCCAGCAGCAGGACCGAGCAGGGTAACTATGGCTACACCTTC
CASSRTEQGNYGYTF
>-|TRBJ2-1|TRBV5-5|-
TGTGCCAGCAGCTTGTTATCTGCGTATAACTCCTACAATGAGCAGTTCTTC
CASSLLSAYNSYNEQFF
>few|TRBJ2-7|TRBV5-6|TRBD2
TGTGCCAGCAGCCTTAGTGGACTAGCGGGAGGTTATCACGAGCAGTACTTC
CASSLSGLAGGYHEQYF
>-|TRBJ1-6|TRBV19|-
TGTGCCAGTAGAGGCAGGGGATCTTCACCCCTCCACTTT
CASRGRGSSPLHF
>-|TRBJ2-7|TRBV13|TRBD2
TGTGCCTGCTCATCCGGAACGGGGGGAGAGCAGTACTTC
CACSSGTGGEQYF
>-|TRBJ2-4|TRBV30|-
TGTGCCTGGAGTGGAGGGCCCTCTTTCGTGGGGGGGGCAGCCAAAAACATTCAGTACTTC
CAWSGGPSFVGGAAKNIQYF